This TCR beta chain came from a study of CD8 T cells in Susac syndrome (dated by TCRdb to between 2017 and 2020). For the study in its entirety: Repertoire sequencing was used to test whether CD8+ T cell activation and differentiation in Susac syndrome was antigen driven. CD8+ T cell repertoire clonality was compared between some 13 healthy donors, approximately 14 Susac syndrome patients and 15 multiple sclerosis patients.

Broad study findings and their caveats: The number of individuals in the TCR sequencing and HLA analysis was recognized as being relatively small.

RNA was extracted using the RNeasy kit, and about 0.45 to 1 ug of the RNA was reverse transcribed with random hexamers. The immunoSEQ multiplex PCR assay, covering 54 Vbeta and 13 Jbeta segments, was used to amplify TCR beta CDR3 regions. PCR amplification bias was corrected using a synthetic template baseline for primer optimization and computational correction. On the study's bioinformatics: Reads were annotated to V, D and J genes per IMGT and analyzed with immunoSEQ Analyzer, keeping only productive sequences. To calculate clonality, Shannon entropy was normalized by log2 of the number of productive unique sequences and then subtracted from one. For each patient and control, public and private clones were evaluated within the 100 most prevalent clones. A clone was defined as Susac-specific if it was absent from the healthy and MS cohorts, from over 1,000 published viral clones and from other ImmuneACCESS disease sequences. The raw public data were reprocessed by TCRdb itself: fastp quality trimming at Q25, MiXCR clonotype calling, in-frame beta chains only. Rows are combined by CDR3 protein, so each entry shows the most common genes and DNA. It is TCRdb's table, rather than the study itself, that gives the V and J calls and clone size. The sample table shows about 430,000 distinct CDR3 sequences, and around 83% are seen once. The ten most abundant clones make up about 0.12% of the sample.

Peripheral blood CD8+ and CD4+ T cells from healthy donors, Susac syndrome patients and multiple sclerosis patients were profiled by high-throughput TCR beta sequencing. The multiple sclerosis controls were treatment-naive patients whose relapsing-remitting disease, either stable or active, fulfilled the revised McDonald criteria. Bulk CD8+ and CD4+ T cells were purified by magnetic negative isolation, while CD8+ TEMRA cells were enriched using FACS. Blood was drawn into EDTA tubes, processed within 24 hours, and PBMCs were isolated by density gradient centrifugation. PBMCs intended for TCR sequencing were cryopreserved in liquid nitrogen and thawed later in a water bath at 37 degrees C. The sorted or isolated CD4+, CD8+ and CD8+ TEMRA cells reached a purity of at least 90%. To note about this clonotype: There is no known antigen for this receptor. No base-level quality is on record; no much larger clone is a single base apart.

Taken from cysteine to phenylalanine, the CDR3 has 17 residues. The only DNA kept is the CDR3, 51 bases in frame from the first base. The germline V gene provides CDR1 MGHRA and CDR2 YSYEKL. V lost 5 bases and J lost 0 bases, and the count of bases not matched to a germline gene is 10. This clonotype originated in a human donor with multiple sclerosis. The sequence is built from TRBV4-1 and TRBJ2-1; 7 junctional bases match TRBD2. The sample comprised CD8+ T cells from PBMCs. The nucleotide sequence is TGCGCCAGCAGCTCCCCCTCCGGCGGGAGCTCCTACAATGAGCAGTTCTTC. It is translated as CASSSPSGGSSYNEQFF.